A selection of T cell receptor beta chains follows, all from one sample in a study of Graves' ophthalmopathy and Graves' hyperthyroidism. One entry per CDR3 protein, called by TCRdb with MiXCR from the multiplex PCR reads. The repertoire includes about 210,000 distinct CDR3 sequences, roughly 27% of them detected once, and 9.1% sits in the top ten. Specimen: peripheral blood. These receptors all stem from a man between 50 and 59 years old with Graves' ophthalmopathy. The CDR3 runs from the conserved cysteine through the conserved F or W. D genes are given only for firm matches. The size entry is marked missing in some rows and otherwise reads once, few, many or a size class.

TRBJ1-1 | TRBV11-3 | many | TRBD1 | TGTGCCAGCAGCTTTCGGACAGGGGGTAACACTGAAGCTTTCTTT | CASSFRTGGNTEAFF
TRBJ1-1 | TRBV6-5 | many | NA | TGTGCCAGCTCATCAAGGCACAGGGTTGGTGAAGCTTTCTTT | CASSSRHRVGEAFF
TRBJ2-3 | TRBV12-3/TRBV12-4 | NA | NA | TGTGCCAGCAGTATACGACATTCCCCAGATACGCAGTATTTT | CASSIRHSPDTQYF
TRBJ1-5 | TRBV6-2/TRBV6-3 | NA | NA | TGTGCCAGCAGCCCGGGCGTCACCGATGATCAGCCCCAGCATTTT | CASSPGVTDDQPQHF
TRBJ2-7 | TRBV11-2 | NA | TRBD2 | TGTGCCAGCAGCTTAGGGAGCGGGAGGGCCGGGGAGCAGTACTTC | CASSLGSGRAGEQYF
TRBJ1-3 | TRBV6-5 | NA | NA | TGTGCCAGCAGTTACGGGGAGGGCCTTACCGGAAACACCATATATTTT | CASSYGEGLTGNTIYF
TRBJ1-6 | TRBV28 | NA | NA | TGTGCCAGCAGATCCGACACCCTCGGTAATTCACCCCTCCACTTT | CASRSDTLGNSPLHF
TRBJ2-5 | TRBV29-1 | NA | NA | TGCAGCGTTGAGGGAGGGGGGGAGACCCAGTACTTC | CSVEGGGETQYF
TRBJ1-2 | TRBV6-1 | many | TRBD1 | TGTGCCAGCAGCCTCCTCCCGGGACAGCCCTATGGCTACACCTTC | CASSLLPGQPYGYTF
TRBJ1-2 | TRBV27 | many | NA | TGTGCCAGCAGTCCCTACCTGGGGGACACTTCTAACTATGGCTACACCTTC | CASSPYLGDTSNYGYTF
TRBJ1-1 | TRBV15 | NA | TRBD1 | TGTGCCACCAGCAGCGCCCAGCCTACAGGGGTGAACACTGAAGCTTTCTTT | CATSSAQPTGVNTEAFF
TRBJ1-6 | TRBV12-3/TRBV12-4 | NA | TRBD1 | TGTGCCAGCAGTTCTGGAGGACAGGCCTTACCCCTCCACTTT | CASSSGGQALPLHF
TRBJ1-2 | TRBV28 | many | TRBD1 | TGTGCCAGCAGTTCTACAGGGGGAGCTAACTATGGCTACACCTTC | CASSSTGGANYGYTF
TRBJ1-1 | TRBV12-3/TRBV12-4 | many | NA | TGTGCCAGCACCCTAGGGGCGGAGAACACTGAAGCTTTCTTT | CASTLGAENTEAFF
TRBJ1-2 | TRBV6-2/TRBV6-3 | NA | TRBD1 | TGTGCCAGCAGCCCAAGGACAGGTTCGGGGCTTCACTATGGCTACACCTTC | CASSPRTGSGLHYGYTF
TRBJ2-2 | TRBV19 | many | NA | TGTGCCAGTAAATCGGGGCTGAACACCGGGGAGCTGTTTTTT | CASKSGLNTGELFF
TRBJ2-7 | TRBV12-3/TRBV12-4 | many | NA | TGTGCCAGCGGGGTATCCCACGAGCAGTACTTC | CASGVSHEQYF
TRBJ2-7 | TRBV15 | many | TRBD2 | TGTGCCACCAGCAGAGATCTAGTAGCGGGGTCCTACGAGCAGTACTTC | CATSRDLVAGSYEQYF
TRBJ2-7 | TRBV6-2/TRBV6-3 | NA | NA | TGTGCCAGCAACGGACTCACCTACGAGCAGTACTTC | CASNGLTYEQYF
TRBJ1-3 | TRBV9 | many | NA | TGTGCCAGCAGCGTAGAGAACTCTGGAAACACCATATATTTT | CASSVENSGNTIYF
TRBJ2-5 | TRBV9 | many | TRBD2 | TGTGCCAGCAGCCCCCGCAGGCGGGAGACCGACCAAGAGACCCAGTACTTC | CASSPRRRETDQETQYF
TRBJ2-2 | TRBV27 | many | NA | TGTGCCAGCAGTCTTTCTCTAGGACAGTATTTCACCGGGGAGCTGTTTTTT | CASSLSLGQYFTGELFF
TRBJ2-5 | TRBV7-2 | NA | TRBD1 | TGTGCCAGCAGCTCCTCCGGGACAGGGGCCCAGTACTTC | CASSSSGTGAQYF
TRBJ2-7 | TRBV6-2/TRBV6-3 | NA | NA | TGTGCCAGCAGACTAGGTCCCTACGAGCAGTACTTC | CASRLGPYEQYF
TRBJ1-1 | TRBV7-9 | NA | NA | TGTGCCAGCAGCACGGACAAGGGTGGGACTGAAGCTTTCTTT | CASSTDKGGTEAFF
TRBJ2-7 | TRBV7-6 | NA | NA | TGTGCCAGCAGTTCCGACGGCCATTATATCTACGAGCAGTACTTC | CASSSDGHYIYEQYF
TRBJ2-7 | TRBV7-2 | NA | TRBD2 | TGTGCCAGCAGCTTAGTGGGGAGGGACTACGAGCAGTACTTC | CASSLVGRDYEQYF
TRBJ1-1 | TRBV5-1 | many | TRBD1 | TGCGCCAGCAGGCCCGGGACAGCTTACACTGAAGCTTTCTTT | CASRPGTAYTEAFF
TRBJ1-5 | TRBV13 | many | NA | TGTGCCAGCAGCCAGGGACAAAATCAGCCCCAGCATTTT | CASSQGQNQPQHF
TRBJ2-2 | TRBV13 | many | NA | TGTGCCAGCAGCTACACTGGGCAGACCGGGGAGCTGTTTTTT | CASSYTGQTGELFF
TRBJ1-5 | TRBV6-1 | many | TRBD1 | TGTGCCAGCAGGCGGGACAGCGATCAGCCCCAGCATTTT | CASRRDSDQPQHF
TRBJ1-5 | TRBV28 | NA | NA | TGTGCCAGCAGTTTACTGGGATTCAATCAGCCCCAGCATTTT | CASSLLGFNQPQHF
TRBJ1-6 | TRBV11-2 | many | TRBD1 | TGTGCCAGCAGCTTAGAGACCCGGACAGGGTTCTCACCCCTCCACTTT | CASSLETRTGFSPLHF
TRBJ2-7 | TRBV28 | many | TRBD1 | TGTGCCAGCAGTGCCGGGACAGGGTATGAAGAGCAGTACTTC | CASSAGTGYEEQYF
TRBJ2-2 | TRBV5-4 | many | TRBD2 | TGTGCCAGCAGCTTGGAACTAGCGGGAGGGACCGGGGAGCTGTTTTTT | CASSLELAGGTGELFF
TRBJ1-1 | TRBV28 | many | NA | TGTGCCAGCAGTTTCACGGTGACTGAAGCTTTCTTT | CASSFTVTEAFF
TRBJ2-5 | TRBV13 | NA | TRBD2 | TGTGCCAGCAGTTGGACTAGCGGGGGGGGAGAGACCCAGTACTTC | CASSWTSGGGETQYF
TRBJ2-5 | TRBV7-2 | many | TRBD2 | TGTGCCAGCAGCTTAGGTAGCGCGGGAGGGCAAGAGACCCAGTACTTC | CASSLGSAGGQETQYF
TRBJ1-1 | TRBV12-3/TRBV12-4 | once | TRBD1 | TGTGCCAGCAGTCCTTGGACAGGGGGCGGGCACGCTTTCTTT | CASSPWTGGGHAFF
TRBJ2-7 | TRBV18 | NA | TRBD1 | TGTGCCAGCTCACCGGGACAGGAGGGCGAGCAGTACTTC | CASSPGQEGEQYF
TRBJ1-5 | TRBV6-5 | many | NA | TGTGCCAGCAGTCTACAGGATCAGCCCCAGCATTTT | CASSLQDQPQHF
TRBJ1-2 | TRBV6-2/TRBV6-3 | once | NA | TGTGCCAGCAGTTACCGCCCCGGCAGGGCTGAGGCTAACTATGGCTACACCTTC | CASSYRPGRAEANYGYTF
TRBJ1-5 | TRBV6-2/TRBV6-3 | many | TRBD1 | TGTGCCAGCAGATTCGACAGGGAGCTAAGCAATCAGCCCCAGCATTTT | CASRFDRELSNQPQHF
TRBJ2-5 | TRBV29-1 | many | NA | TGCAGCGTTGGAGGGGGGCGGGTAGAGACCCAGTACTTC | CSVGGGRVETQYF
TRBJ2-5 | TRBV20-1 | many | TRBD2 | TGCAGTGCTAGAGATAGGGGACTAGTACAAGAGACCCAGTACTTC | CSARDRGLVQETQYF
TRBJ2-2 | TRBV10-3 | NA | NA | TGTGCCACAAAGGGGTCGGGACTCAACACCGGGGAGCTGTTTTTT | CATKGSGLNTGELFF
TRBJ2-7 | TRBV7-9 | many | NA | TGTGCCAGCAGCCCTGACGGAGGCGAGCAGTACTTC | CASSPDGGEQYF
TRBJ1-5 | TRBV27 | many | NA | TGTGCCAGCAGTTCTAATACCTATAGCAATCAGCCCCAGCATTTT | CASSSNTYSNQPQHF
TRBJ2-2 | TRBV7-3 | many | NA | TGTGCCAGCAGCTTACGCCCGGGCCGGGAGCTGTTTTTT | CASSLRPGRELFF
TRBJ2-7 | TRBV7-6 | many | TRBD2 | TGTGCCAGCAGCTTAGCTCAAGGGACTAGCGTCCTCTCCTACGAGCAGTACTTC | CASSLAQGTSVLSYEQYF
TRBJ2-5 | TRBV27 | many | NA | TGTGCCAGCAGACCCACTAGCTCCGTTAGAGAGACCCAGTACTTC | CASRPTSSVRETQYF
TRBJ1-5 | TRBV19 | many | NA | TGTGCCAGTAGTCCAATACAGGGTCAGCCCCAGCATTTT | CASSPIQGQPQHF
TRBJ1-2 | TRBV7-2 | NA | TRBD1 | TGTGCCAGCAGCTTCGACAGGGTCGGTGGCTACACCTTC | CASSFDRVGGYTF